This T cell receptor beta chain was documented in a study of blood T cell repertoires in COVID-19. Study context: Spain, Italy and the United States supplied samples that represented acute and convalescent COVID-19. In each case, the material was cDNA or gDNA derived from T cells, B-cell-depleted T cells, or PBMCs.

The CDR3 spans 16 residues. Per germline, CDR1 SGHRS and CDR2 YFSETQ. V was cut by 3 bases and J by 0 bases, with 14 bases left in between. Study processing details: Amplification from reference gene primers served as the basis for estimated nucleated cell counts. Produced via immunoSEQ multiplex PCR; TCRdb's table is partial and in-frame only. V and J calls plus clone size are reproduced from that table; the DNA served to infer D and trimming. The sample includes 25,000 to 30,000 clones, about 85% of them seen just once. Sequencing was performed on peripheral blood. V is TRBV5-1 and J is TRBJ2-3; no clear D. This clonotype was obtained from an older woman with acute or convalescent COVID-19. Here the CDR3 reads CASSSGTRSSTDTQYF. The CDR3 bases are TGCGCCAGCAGCTCTGGAACGCGGAGTAGCACAGATACGCAGTATTTT.